Below, 24 T cell receptor beta chains from the same sample are listed, as sequenced in a study of post-analysis software for immune sequencing data. The study, taken as a whole, reports: The study found TRBV5-6, TRBV5-1 and TRBV20-1 among a few TRBV segments more frequent in patients than controls.

Their target antigens are unknown. Unique molecular identifiers were present in the TCR beta cDNA libraries. MiXCR, run by TCRdb on the PCR reads, gives a single entry per CDR3 protein. The sample yields about 170,000 distinct CDR3 sequences, approximately 28% seen once. Sequenced: blood. The receptors were sampled from a girl aged 5-17 years with multiple sclerosis.

In the case of this clonotype: A much larger clonotype is one base distant, so this may be a read error. The rearrangement uses TRBV20-1 and TRBJ2-5, with TRBD1 matching over 7 bases. The CDR3 contains 12 residues. Per the germline V gene, CDR1 is DFQATT and CDR2 is SNEGSKA (reference sequence). CDR3 DNA: TGCAATGCTAGACAGGGCCAAGAGACCCAGTACTTC. Its protein product is CNARQGQETQYF.

Concerning this clonotype: A read error is possible here, since a much larger clone lies one base away. CDR3 in amino acids: CASSPGQANYGYIF. CDR3 nucleotides: TGTGCCAGCAGTCCAGGACAGGCTAACTATGGCTACATCTTC. The chain recombines TRBV12-3 or TRBV12-4 with TRBJ1-2; 7 bases line up with TRBD1. CDR3 length: 14 residues.

This clonotype appeared a few times. The J gene is TRBJ1-1, the V gene TRBV7-9; D is ambiguous. The CDR3 sequence is 11 residues long. Germline V gene sequence: CDR1 SEHNR, CDR2 FQNEAQ (reference sequence). V was shortened by 6 bases and J by 2 bases, with 4 bases between the two germline ends. The CDR3 DNA reads TGTGCCAGCAGACCCAACACTGAAGCTTTCTTT. It specifies CASRPNTEAFF.

The chain uses TRBV6-5 and TRBJ1-1; D is perhaps TRBD1 (5 bases). V lost 0 bases to trimming and J lost 0 bases, with 11 bases between them. Germline CDR1 is MNHEY and CDR2 is SVGAGI. CDR3 length equals 16 residues. CDR3 loop: CASSYSQGTMNTEAFF. CDR3 coding DNA: TGTGCCAGCAGTTACTCTCAGGGAACTATGAACACTGAAGCTTTCTTT.

This clonotype was seen a few times. The chain carries TRBV12-3 or TRBV12-4 and TRBJ2-6; perhaps TRBD1 as D (6 bases). This CDR3 is 16 amino acids long. With 6 bases removed from V and 2 bases from J, the gap between germline ends came to 14 bases. The CDR3 spells CASSPGQKAGANVLTF. The CDR3 region has the DNA TGTGCCAGCAGCCCGGGACAAAAAGCTGGGGCCAACGTCCTGACTTTC.

This clonotype has just a few counts. The chain joins TRBV14 to TRBJ1-5; D is undetermined. Germline loops: CDR1 SGHDN, CDR2 FVKESK. V was trimmed by 4 bases and J by 6 bases, leaving 16 bases between them. This CDR3 region has 15 residues. CDR3 coding DNA: TGTGCCAGCAGCCGAAAGCCCCCGGCGGGTCAGCCCCAGCATTTT. It is translated as CASSRKPPAGQPQHF.

This clonotype was seen ten or more times. Here the CDR3 reads CASGLAGEAKNIQYF. Written as DNA, the CDR3 is TGTGCCAGTGGTCTAGCGGGAGAGGCCAAAAACATTCAGTACTTC. The V call is TRBV19, the J call TRBJ2-4, with TRBD2 identical over 10 bases. Germline CDR1 is LNHDA and CDR2 is SQIVND (reference sequence). The J segment lost 1 base and the V segment lost 8 bases, leaving 5 bases of the junction unmatched. This CDR3 has 15 residues.

This chain connects TRBV10-3 to TRBJ1-1; no clear D gene. With 6 bases removed from V and 4 bases from J, the gap between germline ends came to 9 bases. CDR1 is ENHRY and CDR2 is SYGVKD in the germline V gene. The CDR3 is 12 amino acids. The CDR3 DNA is TGTGCCATCAGGGATGGGATCACTGAAGCTTTCTTT. It specifies CAIRDGITEAFF.

The V call is TRBV7-3, the J call TRBJ2-7; D might be TRBD2 (6 bases). V dropped 3 bases and J dropped 4 bases, with 16 bases sitting between them. The CDR3 runs 15 residues. The V gene's germline CDR1 is SGHTA and CDR2 FQGTGA. DNA of the CDR3: TGTGCCAGCAGCTTTCTGCGGGATAGTAGGTACGAGCAGTACTTC. It translates to CASSFLRDSRYEQYF.

Worth noting for this clonotype: A much larger clone sits a single nucleotide away, making a read error possible. This chain links TRBV4-1 with TRBJ1-2; D gene uncertain. V was pared by 5 bases and J by 6 bases, with 16 bases between. Germline V gene data show CDR1 as MGHRA and CDR2 as YSYEKL. This CDR3 comprises 14 residues. The CDR3 nucleotides read TGCGCCAGCAGCGCACCGCGGGGAAGTAATGGCTACACCTTC. Protein: CASSAPRGSNGYTF.

The chain employs TRBV5-1 and TRBJ1-1; D is unresolved. Germline values: CDR1 SGHRS, CDR2 YFSETQ. This CDR3 is built from 14 residues. V lost 3 bases, J lost 0 bases, and 9 bases lay in between. DNA for the CDR3: TGCGCCAGCAGCTCTGACACAATGAACACTGAAGCTTTCTTT. Translation: CASSSDTMNTEAFF.

The table lists this clonotype with a few counts. The chain employs TRBV20-1 and TRBJ1-5; no firm D call. Deletions cut 6 bases from V and 2 bases from J, with 17 bases between. From germline, CDR1 is DFQATT and CDR2 SNEGSKA (reference sequence). The CDR3 consists of 15 residues. CDR3 in DNA: TGCAGTGCCCTACGCTGGGGATTGGGCAATCAGCCCCAGCATTTT. Translating it yields CSALRWGLGNQPQHF.

In its sample, this clonotype was seen many times. This chain connects TRBV5-1 to TRBJ2-7; D possibly corresponds to TRBD1 (7 bases). V lost 3 bases to trimming and J lost 2 bases, with 18 bases between them. This CDR3 region has 16 residues. Looked up from germline, CDR1 is SGHRS and CDR2 is YFSETQ. CDR3 bases: TGCGCCAGCAGCTCCCAGGGGGGCGCAGGAGCCTACGAGCAGTACTTC. Translation: CASSSQGGAGAYEQYF.

This clonotype was recorded at least ten times. V usage is TRBV5-1 and J usage is TRBJ2-3; D call uncertain. There are 15 residues in the CDR3. Germline V gene lookup returns CDR1 SGHRS and CDR2 YFSETQ. V lost 4 bases to trimming and J lost 4 bases, with 16 bases between them. The CDR3 nucleotides read TGCGCCAGCAGCGGTCCCGAGGTATCGCCAGATACGCAGTATTTT. Amino acids: CASSGPEVSPDTQYF.

This clonotype was counted at least ten times. V gene TRBV9 combines with J gene TRBJ2-7, with D possibly TRBD1 on 6 matching bases. The germline V and J ends were trimmed by 6 bases and 4 bases, with 17 bases remaining between them. Germline-derived CDR1 and CDR2 are SGDLS and YYNGEE. The CDR3 has 14 amino acids. CDR3 loop: CASTTGLPRYEQYF. As DNA, the CDR3 is TGTGCCAGCACCACAGGGCTACCTCGATACGAGCAGTACTTC.

The chain couples TRBV18 to TRBJ2-1, with TRBD2 identical over 10 bases. The germline V gene encodes CDR1 KGHSH and CDR2 LQKENI. J lost 7 bases, V lost 6 bases, and 9 bases had no gene match. This CDR3 region has 15 residues. The CDR3 spells CASSEGLARGNEQFF. CDR3 coding DNA: TGTGCCAGCTCCGAGGGACTAGCGAGGGGGAATGAGCAGTTCTTC.

This clonotype came up a few times. The rearrangement joins TRBV7-2 to TRBJ1-5; 8 bases line up with TRBD1. The CDR3 totals 15 residues. V lost 1 base to trimming and J lost 2 bases; unmatched junction nucleotides: 1. Germline assignment: CDR1 SGHTA and CDR2 FQGNSA. This chain's CDR3 is CASSLGGQGNQPQHF. In DNA form, the CDR3 reads TGTGCCAGCAGCTTAGGGGGACAGGGCAATCAGCCCCAGCATTTT.

The chain carries TRBV19 and TRBJ1-5; D is unclear. CDR3 size: 16 residues. V lost 7 bases to trimming and J lost 6 bases, with 22 bases between them. From germline, CDR1 is LNHDA and CDR2 SQIVND (reference sequence). This CDR3 is CASTTTNGLGIQPQHF. CDR3 DNA sequence: TGTGCCAGTACAACAACGAACGGACTCGGGATTCAGCCCCAGCATTTT.

V usage is TRBV6-6 and J usage is TRBJ2-1, with a tentative D call TRBD1 (6 bases). The CDR3 has 17 residues. Germline CDR1 MNHNY, CDR2 SVGAGI (reference sequence). V dropped 2 bases and J dropped 3 bases, with 17 bases sitting between them. Here the CDR3 reads CASSYTEQGVGYNEQFF. CDR3 bases: TGTGCCAGCAGTTACACCGAACAGGGAGTGGGCTACAATGAGCAGTTCTTC.

This clonotype was recorded once. The V and J genes are TRBV19 and TRBJ1-1; TRBD1 might be the D (5 bases). CDR3 length equals 16 residues. The ends were cut back, 7 bases at V and 1 base at J, with 19 bases in the middle. Germline V CDR1 and CDR2: LNHDA, SQIVND (reference sequence). CDR3 bases: TGTGCCAGTACATTCCGGGTTGGCAGGGCGAACACTGAAGCTTTCTTT. This translates into CASTFRVGRANTEAFF.

About this clonotype itself: A much larger clone lies a single base off, so this may be a read error. CDR3 DNA sequence: TGTGCCAACCGAGGGCCCGGGAGTAGCGAGACCCAGTACTTC. As protein: CANRGPGSSETQYF. The chain uses TRBV3-1 and TRBJ2-5, with a weak D call TRBD2 (6 bases). This CDR3 has 14 amino acids. Trimming took off 10 bases at V and 5 bases at J, with 20 bases between the two ends. CDR1 and CDR2 (germline): LGHDT, YNNKEL (reference sequence).

This clonotype came up a few times. J is TRBJ1-4 and V is TRBV28; D uncertain. Between the trimmed V and J ends, which lost 6 bases and 4 bases, there was a span of 15 bases. The CDR3 is 15 amino acids. Germline-derived CDR1 and CDR2 are MDHEN and SYDVKM. The CDR3 DNA is TGTGCCAGCAGGCAAGCCGGGCCTATTAATGAAAAACTGTTTTTT. Translating gives CASRQAGPINEKLFF.

This clonotype was seen a handful of times. The chain links TRBV7-8 to TRBJ2-7; no reliable D call. The germline gives CDR1 SGHVS, CDR2 FQNEAQ. This CDR3 has 14 amino acids. The V end was cut by 5 bases, the J end by 1 base, with 12 bases between. The CDR3 loop reads CASSLRSQSYEQYF. For the CDR3, the DNA is TGTGCCAGCAGCCTAAGATCTCAATCCTACGAGCAGTACTTC.

This clonotype was recorded at least ten times. The chain couples TRBV4-1 to TRBJ2-1; perhaps TRBD2 as D (6 bases). Germline values: CDR1 MGHRA, CDR2 YSYEKL. The CDR3 is 17 amino acids. V was cut by 1 base and J by 5 bases, with 18 bases left in between. CDR3 sequence reads: CASSQVSSGEIDNEQFF. The CDR3 DNA is TGCGCCAGCAGCCAAGTGTCCTCGGGAGAAATAGACAATGAGCAGTTCTTC.